This T cell receptor (beta chain) was obtained from a study of identical twins. MiXCR was run by TCRdb on the 5' RACE reads, yielding one entry per CDR3 protein. This table has around 340,000 distinct CDR3 sequences, around an eighth appearing once. This sample also belongs to another study, concerning yellow fever vaccine responses in identical twins.

This TCR was sampled from a woman younger than 35 in good health. Sequences were obtained from CD8+ T cells sorted from blood.

CDR3 sequence reads: CASSPDHPQETQYF. The CDR3 DNA is TGTGCCAGCAGCCCCGACCACCCCCAAGAGACCCAGTACTTC. This chain uses TRBV5-6 with TRBJ2-5, with D hard to call. Germline V gene sequence: CDR1 SGHDT, CDR2 YYEEEE. This CDR3 contains 14 residues. V lost 4 bases, J lost 1 base, and 11 bases lay in between.